In its sample, the clone carrying this T cell receptor beta chain was seen a few times. Its antigen remains unidentified. At one end the junction does not follow the germline gene, possibly because of a read error. This sample stems from a study of regulatory T cells in long-lasting Graves disease. The CDR3 is 15 residues long. Germline V gene sequence: CDR1 SSHAT, CDR2 FNYEAQ (reference sequence). The TCR beta library used iRepertoire HTBI primers with Arm-PCR amplification of CDR3. TCRdb fed the multiplex PCR reads into MiXCR, producing one record per CDR3 protein. The sample lists about 460,000 distinct CDR3 sequences, 13% to 15% occurring once. Time point noted: newly diagnosed GD, antithyroid drugs for less than 3 months. PBMCs were the source of the RNA used for TCR sequencing. Study-level points and caveats: There were preferences for TRBV28, TRBJ1-2 and TRBJ2-5 in persistent disease. Lower TCR diversity characterized persistent Graves' patients relative to newly diagnosed patients.

In addition, the sample was reused for a study of T cells in Graves' hyperthyroidism and ophthalmopathy. Turning to that study: The study enrolled patients aged 18 to 65 with newly diagnosed hyperthyroidism of under 2 months' duration. Each diagnosis was grounded in clinical symptoms, serum thyroxine and TRAb, thyroid ultrasound, and orbital computed tomography.

The receptor was isolated from a woman aged 50 to 60 with Graves disease. The input for sequencing was peripheral blood mononuclear cells (PBMCs), taken at new diagnosis, from a patient treated with antithyroid drugs. The rearrangement links TRBV7-7 to TRBJ1-4; TRBD1 might be the D (5 bases). In DNA, the CDR3 is TGTGCTAGCAGCCAAGGGACCTCAACTAATGAAAAACTGTTTTTT. Translation: CASSQGTSTNEKLFF.